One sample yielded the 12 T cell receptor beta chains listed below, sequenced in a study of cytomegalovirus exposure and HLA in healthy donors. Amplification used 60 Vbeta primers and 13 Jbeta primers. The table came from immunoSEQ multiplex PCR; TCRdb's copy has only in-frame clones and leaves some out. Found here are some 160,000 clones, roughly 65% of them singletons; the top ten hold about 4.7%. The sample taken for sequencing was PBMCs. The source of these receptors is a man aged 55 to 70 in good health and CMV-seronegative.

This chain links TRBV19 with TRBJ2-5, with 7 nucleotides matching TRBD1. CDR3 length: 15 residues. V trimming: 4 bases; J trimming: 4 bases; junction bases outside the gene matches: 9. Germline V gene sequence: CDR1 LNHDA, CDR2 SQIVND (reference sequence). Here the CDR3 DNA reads TGTGCCAGTAGTAAGGGCAGGGGGTATGCAGAGACCCAGTACTTC. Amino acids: CASSKGRGYAETQYF.

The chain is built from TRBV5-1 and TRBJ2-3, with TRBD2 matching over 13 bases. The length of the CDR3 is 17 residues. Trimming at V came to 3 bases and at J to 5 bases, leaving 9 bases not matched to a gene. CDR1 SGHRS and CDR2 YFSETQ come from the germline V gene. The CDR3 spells CASSWTGLAGDRDTQYF. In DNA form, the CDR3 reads TGCGCCAGCAGCTGGACCGGACTAGCGGGAGACAGAGATACGCAGTATTTT. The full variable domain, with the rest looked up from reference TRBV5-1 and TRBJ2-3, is KAGVTQTPRYLIKTRGQQVTLSCSPISGHRSVSWYQQTPGQGLQFLFEYFSETQRNKGNFPGRFSGRQFSNSRSEMNVSTLELGDSALYLCASSWTGLAGDRDTQYFGPGTRLTVL.

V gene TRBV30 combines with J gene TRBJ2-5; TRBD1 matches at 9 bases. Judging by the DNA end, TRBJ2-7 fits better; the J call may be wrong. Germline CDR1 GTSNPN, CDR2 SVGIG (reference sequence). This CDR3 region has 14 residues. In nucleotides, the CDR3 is TGTGCCTGGACGACCGGGACAGGGTTAAACGAGCAGTACTTC. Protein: CAWTTGTGLNEQYF.

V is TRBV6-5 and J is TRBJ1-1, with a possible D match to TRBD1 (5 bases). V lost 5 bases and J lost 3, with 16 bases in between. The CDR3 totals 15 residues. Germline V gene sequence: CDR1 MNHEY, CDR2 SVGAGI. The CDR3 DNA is TGTGCCAGCAGTACACAGGACGGAGTTTACACTGAAGCTTTCTTT. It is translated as CASSTQDGVYTEAFF.

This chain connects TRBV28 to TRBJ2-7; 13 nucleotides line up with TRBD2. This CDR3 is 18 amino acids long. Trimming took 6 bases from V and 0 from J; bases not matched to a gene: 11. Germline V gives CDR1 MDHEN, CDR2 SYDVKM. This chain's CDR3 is CASSVIPGLAGSSYEQYF. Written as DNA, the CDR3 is TGTGCCAGCAGCGTCATACCGGGACTAGCGGGAAGCTCCTACGAGCAGTACTTC.

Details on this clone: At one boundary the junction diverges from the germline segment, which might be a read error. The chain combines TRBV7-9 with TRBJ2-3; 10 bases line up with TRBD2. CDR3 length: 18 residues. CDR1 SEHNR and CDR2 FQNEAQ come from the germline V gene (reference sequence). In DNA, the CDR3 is TGTTCCAGCAGCTCGGGACTAGCGTGGGGAGGGAGTACAGATACGCAGTATTTT. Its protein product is CSSSSGLAWGGSTDTQYF.

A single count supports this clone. CDR3 in amino acids: CASSKGGSSNTGELFF. Written as DNA, the CDR3 is TGTGCCAGCAGCAAAGGAGGCAGTTCGAACACCGGGGAGCTGTTTTTT. The chain has TRBV11-1 and TRBJ2-2, with D possibly being TRBD2 (5 bases). The CDR3 sequence is 16 residues long. Trimming pared 5 bases from V and 0 bases from J, leaving 13 bases between. The germline V gene encodes CDR1 SGHAT and CDR2 FQDESV (reference sequence).

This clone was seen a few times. The CDR3 region is CASSQAGFADGYTF. CDR3 DNA: TGCGCCAGCAGCCAAGCCGGGTTTGCCGATGGCTACACCTTC. The chain has TRBV4-3 and TRBJ1-2; D not resolved. The germline V and J ends were trimmed by 1 base and 6 bases, with 12 bases remaining between them. Per the germline V gene, CDR1 is LGHNA and CDR2 is YSLEER. The CDR3 loop spans 14 amino acids.

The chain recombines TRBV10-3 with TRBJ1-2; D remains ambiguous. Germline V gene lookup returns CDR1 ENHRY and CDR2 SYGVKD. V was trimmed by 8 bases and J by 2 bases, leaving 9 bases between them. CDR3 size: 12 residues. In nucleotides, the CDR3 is TGTGCCATCTCCAACACAAACTATGGCTACACCTTC. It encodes CAISNTNYGYTF.

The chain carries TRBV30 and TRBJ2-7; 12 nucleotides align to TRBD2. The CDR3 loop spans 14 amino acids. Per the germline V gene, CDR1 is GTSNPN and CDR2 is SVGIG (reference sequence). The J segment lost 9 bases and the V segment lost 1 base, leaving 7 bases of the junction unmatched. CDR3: CAWSGLAGGSGQYF. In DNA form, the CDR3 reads TGTGCCTGGAGTGGTCTAGCGGGAGGGTCGGGGCAGTACTTC.

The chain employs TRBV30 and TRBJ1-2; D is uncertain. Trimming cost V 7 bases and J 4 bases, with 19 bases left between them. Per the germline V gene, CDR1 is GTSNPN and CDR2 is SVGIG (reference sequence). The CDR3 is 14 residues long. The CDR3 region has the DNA TGTGCCTCCAGATCTCAGGTTCCCCTCTATGGCTACACCTTC. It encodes CASRSQVPLYGYTF.

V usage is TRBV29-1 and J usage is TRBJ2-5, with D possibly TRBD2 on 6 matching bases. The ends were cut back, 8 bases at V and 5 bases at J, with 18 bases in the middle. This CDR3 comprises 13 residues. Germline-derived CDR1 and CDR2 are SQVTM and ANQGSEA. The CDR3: CSIAFRDSETQYF. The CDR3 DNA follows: TGCAGCATAGCTTTCCGGGACTCCGAGACCCAGTACTTC.